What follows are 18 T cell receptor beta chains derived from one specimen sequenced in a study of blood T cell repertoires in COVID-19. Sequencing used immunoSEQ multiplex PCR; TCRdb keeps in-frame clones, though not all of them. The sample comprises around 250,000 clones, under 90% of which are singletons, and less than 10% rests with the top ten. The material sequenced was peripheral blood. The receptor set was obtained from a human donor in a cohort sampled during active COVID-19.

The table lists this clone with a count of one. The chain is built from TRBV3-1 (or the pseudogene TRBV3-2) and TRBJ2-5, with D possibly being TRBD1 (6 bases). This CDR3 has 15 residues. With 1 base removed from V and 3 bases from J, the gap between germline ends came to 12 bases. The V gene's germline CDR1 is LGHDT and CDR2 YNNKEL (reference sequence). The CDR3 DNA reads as TGTGCCAGCAGCCAAGTGTTACGGGACAAAGAGACCCAGTACTTC. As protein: CASSQVLRDKETQYF.

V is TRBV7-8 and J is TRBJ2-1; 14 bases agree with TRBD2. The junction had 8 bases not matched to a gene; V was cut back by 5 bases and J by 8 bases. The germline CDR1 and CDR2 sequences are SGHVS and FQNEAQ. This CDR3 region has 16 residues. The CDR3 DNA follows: TGTGCCAGCAGCCCAGGGACTAGCGGGAGTACCCATGAGCAGTTCTTC. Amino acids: CASSPGTSGSTHEQFF.

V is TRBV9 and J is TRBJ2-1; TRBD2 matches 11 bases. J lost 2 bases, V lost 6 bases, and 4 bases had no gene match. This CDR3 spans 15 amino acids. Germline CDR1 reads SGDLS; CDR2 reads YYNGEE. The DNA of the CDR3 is TGTGCCAGCACCCAGACTAGCGGGACCTACAATGAGCAGTTCTTC. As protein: CASTQTSGTYNEQFF.

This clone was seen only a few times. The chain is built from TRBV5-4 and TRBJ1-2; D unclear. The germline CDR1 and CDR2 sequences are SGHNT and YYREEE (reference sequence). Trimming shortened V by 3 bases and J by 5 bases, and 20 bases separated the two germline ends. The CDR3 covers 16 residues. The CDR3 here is CASSSRAGLVGYGYTF. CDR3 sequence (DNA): TGTGCCAGCAGCTCCCGTGCTGGTCTCGTCGGGTATGGCTACACCTTC.

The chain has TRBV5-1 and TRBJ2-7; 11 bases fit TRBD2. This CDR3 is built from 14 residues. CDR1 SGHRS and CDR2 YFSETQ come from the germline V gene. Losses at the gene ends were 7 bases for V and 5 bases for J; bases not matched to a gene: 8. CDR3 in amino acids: CASAFTSGSNEQYF. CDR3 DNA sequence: TGCGCCAGCGCCTTTACTAGCGGGAGTAACGAGCAGTACTTC.

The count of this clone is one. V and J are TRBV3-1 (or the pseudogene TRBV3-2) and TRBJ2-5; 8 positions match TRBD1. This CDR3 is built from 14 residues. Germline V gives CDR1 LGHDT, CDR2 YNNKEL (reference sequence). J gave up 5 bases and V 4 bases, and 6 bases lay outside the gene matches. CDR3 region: CASSPRTGRETQYF. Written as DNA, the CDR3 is TGTGCCAGCAGCCCGCGGACAGGGCGCGAGACCCAGTACTTC.

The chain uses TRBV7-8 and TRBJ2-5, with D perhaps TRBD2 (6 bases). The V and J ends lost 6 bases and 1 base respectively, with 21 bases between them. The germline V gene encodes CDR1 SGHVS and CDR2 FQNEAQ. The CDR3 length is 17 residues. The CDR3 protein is CASRPRPGLGIQETQYF. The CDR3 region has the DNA TGTGCCAGCAGGCCGCGACCGGGACTCGGAATCCAAGAGACCCAGTACTTC.

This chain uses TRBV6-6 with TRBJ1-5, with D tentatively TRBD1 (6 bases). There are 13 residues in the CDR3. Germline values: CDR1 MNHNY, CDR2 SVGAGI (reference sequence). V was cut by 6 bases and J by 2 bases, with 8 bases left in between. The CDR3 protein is CASRRQGNQPQHF. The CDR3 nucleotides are TGTGCCAGCAGGAGACAGGGCAATCAGCCCCAGCATTTT.

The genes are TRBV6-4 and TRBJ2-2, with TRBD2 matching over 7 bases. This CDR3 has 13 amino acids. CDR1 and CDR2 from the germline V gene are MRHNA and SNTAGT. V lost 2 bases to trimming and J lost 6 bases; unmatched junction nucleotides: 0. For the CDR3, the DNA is TGTGCCAGCAGTGACCGGGAGGCCGGGGAGCTGTTTTTT. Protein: CASSDREAGELFF.

The CDR3 bases are TGTGCCAGTAGTATAGATCACGGGAGGGAGACCCAGTACTTC. Translated: CASSIDHGRETQYF. The chain has TRBV19 and TRBJ2-5; 7 bases line up with TRBD2. The CDR3 runs 14 residues. Losses at the gene ends were 0 bases for V and 5 bases for J; bases not matched to a gene: 3. Germline assignment: CDR1 LNHDA and CDR2 SQIVND (reference sequence).

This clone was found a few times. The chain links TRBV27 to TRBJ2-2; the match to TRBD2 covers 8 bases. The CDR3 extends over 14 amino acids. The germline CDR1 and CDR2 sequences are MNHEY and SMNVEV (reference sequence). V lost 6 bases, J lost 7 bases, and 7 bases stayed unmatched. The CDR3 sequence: CASSPVTSVGELFF. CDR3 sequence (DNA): TGTGCCAGCAGCCCAGTGACTAGCGTCGGGGAGCTGTTTTTT.

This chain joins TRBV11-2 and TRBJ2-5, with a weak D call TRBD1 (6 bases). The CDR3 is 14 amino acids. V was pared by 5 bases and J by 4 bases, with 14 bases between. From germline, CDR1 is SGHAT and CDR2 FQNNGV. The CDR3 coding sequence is TGTGCCAGCAGCACTCACAGGGTCCGAGAGACCCAGTACTTC. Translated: CASSTHRVRETQYF.

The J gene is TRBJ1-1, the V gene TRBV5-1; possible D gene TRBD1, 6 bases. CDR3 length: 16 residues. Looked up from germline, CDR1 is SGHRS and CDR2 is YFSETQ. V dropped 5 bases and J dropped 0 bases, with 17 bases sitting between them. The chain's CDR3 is CASRNRDHPLNTEAFF. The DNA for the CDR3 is TGCGCCAGCAGGAACAGGGATCACCCTCTGAACACTGAAGCTTTCTTT. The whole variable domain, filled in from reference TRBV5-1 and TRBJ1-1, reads KAGVTQTPRYLIKTRGQQVTLSCSPISGHRSVSWYQQTPGQGLQFLFEYFSETQRNKGNFPGRFSGRQFSNSRSEMNVSTLELGDSALYLCASRNRDHPLNTEAFFGQGTRLTVV.

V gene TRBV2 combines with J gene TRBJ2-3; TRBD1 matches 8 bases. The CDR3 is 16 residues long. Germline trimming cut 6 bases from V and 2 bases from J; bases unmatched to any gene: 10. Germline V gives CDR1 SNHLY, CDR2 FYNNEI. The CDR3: CASRKEWTGPTDTQYF. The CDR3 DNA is TGTGCCAGCAGGAAGGAATGGACAGGGCCCACAGATACGCAGTATTTT.

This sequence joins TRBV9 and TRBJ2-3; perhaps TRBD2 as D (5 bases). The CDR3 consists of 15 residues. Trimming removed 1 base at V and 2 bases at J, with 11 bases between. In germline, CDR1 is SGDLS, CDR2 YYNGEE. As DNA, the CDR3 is TGTGCCAGCAGCGTATCTTTAGCGTTCACAGATACGCAGTATTTT. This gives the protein CASSVSLAFTDTQYF.

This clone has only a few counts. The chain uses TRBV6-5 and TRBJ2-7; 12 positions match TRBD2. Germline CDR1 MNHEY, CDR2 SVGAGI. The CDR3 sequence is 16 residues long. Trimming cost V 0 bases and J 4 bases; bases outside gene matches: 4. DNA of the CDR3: TGTGCCAGCAGTTACTCGAGTCTAGCGGGAGGGTACGAGCAGTACTTC. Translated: CASSYSSLAGGYEQYF.

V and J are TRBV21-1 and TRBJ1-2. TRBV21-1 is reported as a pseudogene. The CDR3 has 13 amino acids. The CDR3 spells CASTKRGAYGYTF. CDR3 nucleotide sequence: TGTGCCAGCACCAAACGGGGAGCTTATGGCTACACCTTC.

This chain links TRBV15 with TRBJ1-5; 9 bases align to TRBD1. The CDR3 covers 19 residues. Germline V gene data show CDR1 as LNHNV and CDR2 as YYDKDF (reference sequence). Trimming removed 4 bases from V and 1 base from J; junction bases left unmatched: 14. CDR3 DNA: TGTGCCACCAGCAAAGGGACAGGGAGACGAGGTACGAGCAATCAGCCCCAGCATTTT. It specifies CATSKGTGRRGTSNQPQHF.